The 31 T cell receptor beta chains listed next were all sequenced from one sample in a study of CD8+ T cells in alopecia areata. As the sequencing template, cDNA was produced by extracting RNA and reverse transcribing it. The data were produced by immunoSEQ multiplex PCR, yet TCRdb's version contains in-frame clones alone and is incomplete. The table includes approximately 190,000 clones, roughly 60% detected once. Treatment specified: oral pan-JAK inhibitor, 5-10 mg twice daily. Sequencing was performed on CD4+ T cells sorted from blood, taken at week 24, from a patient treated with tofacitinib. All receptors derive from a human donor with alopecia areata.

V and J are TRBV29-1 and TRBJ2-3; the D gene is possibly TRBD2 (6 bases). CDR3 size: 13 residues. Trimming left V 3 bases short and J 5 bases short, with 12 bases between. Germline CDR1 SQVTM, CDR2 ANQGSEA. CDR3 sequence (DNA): TGCAGCGTTGAGTTGCGGGGTTTAGATACGCAGTATTTT. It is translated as CSVELRGLDTQYF.

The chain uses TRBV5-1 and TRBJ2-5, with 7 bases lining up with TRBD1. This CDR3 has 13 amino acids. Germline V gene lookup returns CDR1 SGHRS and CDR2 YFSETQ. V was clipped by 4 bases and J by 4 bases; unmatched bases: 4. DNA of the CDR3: TGCGCCAGCAGCGCGACAGGGACAGAGACCCAGTACTTC. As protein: CASSATGTETQYF.

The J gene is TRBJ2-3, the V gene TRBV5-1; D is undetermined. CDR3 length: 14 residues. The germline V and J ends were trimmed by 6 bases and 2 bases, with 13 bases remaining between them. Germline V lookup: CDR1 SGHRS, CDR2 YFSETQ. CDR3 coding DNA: TGCGCCAGCACTGGCATATCAATCACAGATACGCAGTATTTT. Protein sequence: CASTGISITDTQYF.

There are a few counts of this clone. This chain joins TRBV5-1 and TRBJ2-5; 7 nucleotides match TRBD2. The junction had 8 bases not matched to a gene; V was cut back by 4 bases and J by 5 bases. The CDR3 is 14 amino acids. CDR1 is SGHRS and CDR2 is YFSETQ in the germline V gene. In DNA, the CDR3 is TGCGCCAGCAGCCAGCGGACTAGTGGGGAGACCCAGTACTTC. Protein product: CASSQRTSGETQYF.

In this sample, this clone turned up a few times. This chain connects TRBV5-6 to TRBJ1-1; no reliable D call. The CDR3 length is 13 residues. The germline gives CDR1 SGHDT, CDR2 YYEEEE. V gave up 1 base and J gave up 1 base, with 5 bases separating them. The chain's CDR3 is CASSLSRNTEAFF. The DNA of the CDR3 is TGTGCCAGCAGCTTGTCCAGGAACACTGAAGCTTTCTTT.

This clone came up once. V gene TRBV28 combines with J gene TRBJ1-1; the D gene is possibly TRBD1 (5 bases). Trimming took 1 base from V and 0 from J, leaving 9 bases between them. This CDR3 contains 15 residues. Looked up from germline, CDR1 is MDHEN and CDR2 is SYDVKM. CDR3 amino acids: CASSLSGTMNTEAFF. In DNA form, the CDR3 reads TGTGCCAGCAGTTTATCTGGGACGATGAACACTGAAGCTTTCTTT.

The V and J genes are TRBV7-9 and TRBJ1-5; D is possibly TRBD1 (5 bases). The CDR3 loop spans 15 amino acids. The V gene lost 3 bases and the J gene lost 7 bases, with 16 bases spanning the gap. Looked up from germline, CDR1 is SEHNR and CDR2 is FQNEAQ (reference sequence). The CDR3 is CASSFDAQGPQPQHF. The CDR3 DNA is TGTGCCAGCAGCTTTGACGCTCAGGGCCCCCAGCCCCAGCATTTT.

The CDR3 DNA sequence: TGTGCCAGCAGCTTAGCTGGTGGGGGGGTAGATACGCAGTATTTT. As protein: CASSLAGGGVDTQYF. The J gene is TRBJ2-3, the V gene TRBV7-2, with TRBD2 matching over 7 bases. Germline values: CDR1 SGHTA, CDR2 FQGNSA. V was pared by 0 bases and J by 5 bases, with 5 bases of the junction left unmatched. The CDR3 consists of 15 residues.

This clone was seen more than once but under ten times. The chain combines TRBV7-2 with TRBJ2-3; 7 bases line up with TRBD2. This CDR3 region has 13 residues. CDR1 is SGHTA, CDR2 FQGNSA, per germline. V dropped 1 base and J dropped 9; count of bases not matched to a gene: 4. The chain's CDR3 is CASSLEAGRTQYF. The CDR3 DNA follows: TGTGCCAGCAGCTTAGAAGCGGGACGGACGCAGTATTTT.

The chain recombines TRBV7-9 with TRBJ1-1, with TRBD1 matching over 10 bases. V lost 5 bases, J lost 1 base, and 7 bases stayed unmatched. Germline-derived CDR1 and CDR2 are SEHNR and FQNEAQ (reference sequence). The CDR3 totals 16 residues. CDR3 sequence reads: CASSDRDRGGNTEAFF. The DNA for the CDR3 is TGTGCCAGCAGCGACCGGGACAGGGGAGGGAACACTGAAGCTTTCTTT.

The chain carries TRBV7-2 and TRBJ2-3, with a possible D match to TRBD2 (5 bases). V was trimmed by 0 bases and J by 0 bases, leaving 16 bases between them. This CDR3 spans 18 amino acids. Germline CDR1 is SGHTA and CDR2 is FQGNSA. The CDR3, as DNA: TGTGCCAGCAGCTTAGCCCGCGGGCGGGCCTCTAGCACAGATACGCAGTATTTT. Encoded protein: CASSLARGRASSTDTQYF.

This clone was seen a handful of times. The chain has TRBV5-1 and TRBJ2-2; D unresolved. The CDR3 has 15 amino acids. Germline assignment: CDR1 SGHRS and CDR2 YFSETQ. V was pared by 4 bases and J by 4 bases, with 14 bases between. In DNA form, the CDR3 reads TGCGCCAGCAGCCTTTCTTGGGGTCCCACCGGGGAGCTGTTTTTT. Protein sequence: CASSLSWGPTGELFF.

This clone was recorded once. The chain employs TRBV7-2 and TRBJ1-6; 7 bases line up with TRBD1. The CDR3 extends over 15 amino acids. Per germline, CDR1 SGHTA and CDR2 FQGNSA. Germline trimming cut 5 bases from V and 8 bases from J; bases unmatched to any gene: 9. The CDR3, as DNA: TGTGCCAGCAGCCGGTCCCGAGACAGGGATTCACCCCTCCACTTT. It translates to CASSRSRDRDSPLHF. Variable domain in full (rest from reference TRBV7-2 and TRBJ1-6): GAGVSQSPSNKVTEKGKDVELRCDPISGHTALYWYRQSLGQGLEFLIYFQGNSAPDKSGLPSDRFSAERTGGSVSTLTIQRTQQEDSAVYLCASSRSRDRDSPLHFGNGTRLTVT.

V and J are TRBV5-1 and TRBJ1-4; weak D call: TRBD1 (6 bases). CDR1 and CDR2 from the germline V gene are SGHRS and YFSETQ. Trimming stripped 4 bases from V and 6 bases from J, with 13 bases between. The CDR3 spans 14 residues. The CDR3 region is CASSGRTDHEKLFF. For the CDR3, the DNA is TGCGCCAGCAGCGGGAGGACAGATCATGAAAAACTGTTTTTT.

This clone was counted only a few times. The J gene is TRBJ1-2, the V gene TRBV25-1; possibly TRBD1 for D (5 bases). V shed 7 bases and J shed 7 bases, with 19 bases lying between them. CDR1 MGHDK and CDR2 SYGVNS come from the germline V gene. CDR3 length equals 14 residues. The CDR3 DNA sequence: TGTGCCAGCATTCCCAATTCGATCGGGGGTGGCTACACCTTC. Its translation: CASIPNSIGGGYTF.

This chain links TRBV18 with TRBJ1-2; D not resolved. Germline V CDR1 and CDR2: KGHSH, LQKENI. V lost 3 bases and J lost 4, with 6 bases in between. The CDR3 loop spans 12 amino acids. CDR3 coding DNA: TGTGCCAGCTCACCGGAAGCCTATGGCTACACCTTC. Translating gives CASSPEAYGYTF.

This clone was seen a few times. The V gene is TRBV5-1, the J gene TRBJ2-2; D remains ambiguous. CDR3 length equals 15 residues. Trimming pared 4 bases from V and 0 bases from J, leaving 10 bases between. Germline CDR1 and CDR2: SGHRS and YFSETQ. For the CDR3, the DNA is TGCGCCAGCAGCGGATCAGATGCGAACACCGGGGAGCTGTTTTTT. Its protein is CASSGSDANTGELFF.

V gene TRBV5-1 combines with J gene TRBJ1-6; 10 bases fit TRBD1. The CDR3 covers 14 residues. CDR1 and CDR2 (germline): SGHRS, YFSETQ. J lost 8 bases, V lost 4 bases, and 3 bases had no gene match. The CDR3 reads CASSPDRGYSPLHF. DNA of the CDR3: TGCGCCAGCAGCCCGGACAGGGGGTATTCACCCCTCCACTTT.

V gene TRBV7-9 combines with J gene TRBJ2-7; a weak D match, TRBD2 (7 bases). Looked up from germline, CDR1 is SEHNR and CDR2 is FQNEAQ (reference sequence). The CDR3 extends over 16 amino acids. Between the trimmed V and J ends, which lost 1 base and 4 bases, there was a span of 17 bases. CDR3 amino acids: CASSLGPGEGNYEQYF. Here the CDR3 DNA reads TGTGCCAGCAGCTTAGGTCCAGGGGAGGGTAATTACGAGCAGTACTTC.

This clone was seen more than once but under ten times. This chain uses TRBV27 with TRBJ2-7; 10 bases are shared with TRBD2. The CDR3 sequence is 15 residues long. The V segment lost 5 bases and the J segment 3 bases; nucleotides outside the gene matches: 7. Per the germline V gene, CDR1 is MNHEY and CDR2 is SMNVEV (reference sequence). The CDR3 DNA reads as TGTGCCAGCAGTCCAGGACTAGCGGATAGCTACGAGCAGTACTTC. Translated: CASSPGLADSYEQYF.

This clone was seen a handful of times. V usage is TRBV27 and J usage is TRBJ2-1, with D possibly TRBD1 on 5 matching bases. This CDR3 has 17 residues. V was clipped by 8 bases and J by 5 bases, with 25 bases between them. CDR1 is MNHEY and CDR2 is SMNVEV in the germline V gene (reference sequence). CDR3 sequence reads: CASPRWGRPLSHNEQFF. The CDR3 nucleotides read TGTGCCAGCCCCCGATGGGGCAGGCCTTTGTCCCACAATGAGCAGTTCTTC.

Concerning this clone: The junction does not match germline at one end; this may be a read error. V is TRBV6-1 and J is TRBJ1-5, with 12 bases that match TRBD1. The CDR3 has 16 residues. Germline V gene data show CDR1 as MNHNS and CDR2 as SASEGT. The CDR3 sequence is CASREGTGGGNQPQHF. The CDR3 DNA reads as TGTGCCAGCAGGGAAGGGACAGGGGGCGGCAATCAGCCCCAGCATTTT.

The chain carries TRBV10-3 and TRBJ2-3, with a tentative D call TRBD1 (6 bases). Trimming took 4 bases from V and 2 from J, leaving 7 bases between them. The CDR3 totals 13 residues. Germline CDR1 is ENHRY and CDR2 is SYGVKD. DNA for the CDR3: TGTGCCATCAGTGGGGACACCACAGATACGCAGTATTTT. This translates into CAISGDTTDTQYF.

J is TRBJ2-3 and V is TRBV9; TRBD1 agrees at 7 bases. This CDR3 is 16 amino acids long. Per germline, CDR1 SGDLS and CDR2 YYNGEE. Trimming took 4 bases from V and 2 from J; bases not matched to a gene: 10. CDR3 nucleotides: TGTGCCAGCAGCCCAATTAGAGGGACAGACACAGATACGCAGTATTTT. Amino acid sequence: CASSPIRGTDTDTQYF.

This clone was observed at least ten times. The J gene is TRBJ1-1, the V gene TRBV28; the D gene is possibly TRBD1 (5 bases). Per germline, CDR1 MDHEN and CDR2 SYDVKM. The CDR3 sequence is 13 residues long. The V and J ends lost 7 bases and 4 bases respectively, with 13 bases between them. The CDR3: CASTRSGGTEAFF. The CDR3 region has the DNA TGTGCCAGCACCAGATCTGGGGGCACTGAAGCTTTCTTT.

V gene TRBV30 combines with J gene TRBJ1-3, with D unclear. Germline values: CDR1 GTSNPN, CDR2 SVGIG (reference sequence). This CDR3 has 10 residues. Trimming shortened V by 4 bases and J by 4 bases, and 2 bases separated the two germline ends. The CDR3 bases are TGTGCCTGGACGGGAAACACCATATATTTT. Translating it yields CAWTGNTIYF.

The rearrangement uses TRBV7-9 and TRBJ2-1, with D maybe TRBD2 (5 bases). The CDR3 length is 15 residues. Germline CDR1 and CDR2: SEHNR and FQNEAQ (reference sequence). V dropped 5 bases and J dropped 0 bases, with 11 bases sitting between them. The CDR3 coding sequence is TGTGCCAGCAGCCAAAACAGCGGCTCCTACAATGAGCAGTTCTTC. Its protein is CASSQNSGSYNEQFF.

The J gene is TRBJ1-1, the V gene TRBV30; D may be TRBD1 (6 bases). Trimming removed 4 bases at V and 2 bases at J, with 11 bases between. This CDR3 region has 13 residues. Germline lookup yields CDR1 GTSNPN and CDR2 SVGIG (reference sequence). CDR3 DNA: TGTGCCTGGATCGGACAGCCAAACACTGAAGCTTTCTTT. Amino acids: CAWIGQPNTEAFF.

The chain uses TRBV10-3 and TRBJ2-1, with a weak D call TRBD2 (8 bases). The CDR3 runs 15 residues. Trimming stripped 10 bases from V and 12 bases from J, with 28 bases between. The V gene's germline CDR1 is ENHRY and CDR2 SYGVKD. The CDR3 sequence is CASRQGNSGMAWQFF. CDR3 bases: TGTGCCAGCAGACAGGGCAATAGCGGGATGGCTTGGCAGTTCTTC.

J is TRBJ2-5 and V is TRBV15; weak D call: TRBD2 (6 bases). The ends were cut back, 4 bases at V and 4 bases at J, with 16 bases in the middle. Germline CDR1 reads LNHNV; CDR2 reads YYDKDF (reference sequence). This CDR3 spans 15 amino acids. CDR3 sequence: CATSKAGSQRETQYF. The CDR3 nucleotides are TGTGCCACCAGCAAGGCGGGGAGCCAGAGAGAGACCCAGTACTTC.

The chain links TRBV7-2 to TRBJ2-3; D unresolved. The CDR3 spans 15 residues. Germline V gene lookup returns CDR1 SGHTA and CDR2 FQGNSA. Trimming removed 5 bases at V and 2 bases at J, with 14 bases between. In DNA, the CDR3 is TGTGCCAGCAGCCTGTACGGGCCAACCACAGATACGCAGTATTTT. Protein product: CASSLYGPTTDTQYF.